The subject of this entry is one T cell receptor beta chain. The sample comes from a study of blood T cell repertoires in COVID-19. Looking at the study overall: The samples span acute and convalescent COVID-19 from the United States, Italy and Spain. Nucleic acid was either cDNA or gDNA, and it came from T cells, B-cell-depleted T cells, or PBMCs.

Under the authors' procedure: Amplification with reference gene primers provided the estimates of nucleated cell counts. TCRdb's table, derived via immunoSEQ multiplex PCR, lists solely in-frame clones and lacks some. From that table come the V and J calls and clone size; the DNA was used to work out D and trimming. The table lists a few hundred thousand clones, 88% of them singletons. Trimming left V 3 bases short and J 3 bases short, with 10 bases between. Germline CDR1 SGHTS, CDR2 YDEGEE. This CDR3 is 13 amino acids long. The sample comprised peripheral blood. This receptor was identified in a man aged 60-69 years who had recovered from COVID-19. The chain is built from TRBV5-8 and TRBJ2-7; D perhaps matches TRBD1 (5 bases). In DNA, the CDR3 is TGTGCCAGCAGCTGGACAATTTTCTACGAGCAGTACTTC. Translating it yields CASSWTIFYEQYF.